One and the same sample provided the 12 T cell receptor beta chains below, sequenced in a study of T cell responses to AZD1222 COVID-19 vaccine. Data came from immunoSEQ multiplex PCR; TCRdb stores just in-frame clones and leaves some out. This sample has roughly 150,000 clones, with around 88% found just once. The sample consisted of peripheral blood, taken on day 0 of AZD1222 vaccination. These receptors were taken from an adult in good health.

The genes are TRBV6-5 and TRBJ2-7; 7 bases map to TRBD1. V gave up 10 bases and J gave up 0 bases; unmatched junction bases: 9. Germline V gene lookup returns CDR1 MNHEY and CDR2 SVGAGI. The CDR3 totals 14 residues. Here the CDR3 reads CATSRTGSSYEQYF. The CDR3 DNA reads TGTGCCACCTCGAGGACAGGTAGCTCCTACGAGCAGTACTTC.

The chain links TRBV4-3 to TRBJ2-1; possibly TRBD2 for D (6 bases). CDR1 LGHNA and CDR2 YSLEER come from the germline V gene. CDR3 length equals 13 residues. Trimming removed 4 bases at V and 8 bases at J, with 12 bases between. CDR3 coding DNA: TGCGCCAGCAGCCGCCGCGGAGGGGATGAGCAGTTCTTC. Translation: CASSRRGGDEQFF.

This chain connects TRBV19 to TRBJ2-7; the match to TRBD2 covers 10 bases. Germline CDR1 is LNHDA and CDR2 is SQIVND (reference sequence). V shed 6 bases and J 3 bases; nucleotides not matched to a gene: 11. There are 16 residues in the CDR3. In nucleotides, the CDR3 is TGTGCCAGTAGCTTTAGGACTAGCGGATCCTACTACGAGCAGTACTTC. This codes for CASSFRTSGSYYEQYF.

The chain has TRBV18 and TRBJ1-5; D may be TRBD1 (5 bases). Trimming removed 6 bases at V and 5 bases at J, with 14 bases between. Germline V gene data show CDR1 as KGHSH and CDR2 as LQKENI. This CDR3 contains 14 residues. CDR3 DNA: TGTGCCAGCTCCCCGGGGGTAACATATCAGCCCCAGCATTTT. It yields the protein CASSPGVTYQPQHF.

The chain recombines TRBV6-5 with TRBJ1-4; D gene uncertain. This CDR3 contains 16 residues. V was shortened by 3 bases and J by 0 bases, with 11 bases between the two germline ends. The V gene's germline CDR1 is MNHEY and CDR2 SVGAGI. CDR3 sequence: CASSYQEASTNEKLFF. CDR3 sequence (DNA): TGTGCCAGCAGTTATCAGGAGGCATCAACTAATGAAAAACTGTTTTTT.

V and J are TRBV28 and TRBJ1-2; D is perhaps TRBD1 (5 bases). Germline assignment: CDR1 MDHEN and CDR2 SYDVKM. Trimming shortened V by 6 bases and J by 4 bases, and 9 bases separated the two germline ends. The CDR3 consists of 12 residues. The CDR3 DNA is TGTGCCAGCAGAACGGGGCTCTATGGCTACACCTTC. This translates into CASRTGLYGYTF.

DNA of the CDR3: TGCAGCGGGGGGACTACAGGGACTGAAGCTTTCTTT. It codes for CSGGTTGTEAFF. V gene TRBV29-1 combines with J gene TRBJ1-1; tentatively, D is TRBD1 (6 bases). The CDR3 has 12 residues. Germline V lookup: CDR1 SQVTM, CDR2 ANQGSEA. V was cut by 7 bases and J by 5 bases, with 14 bases left in between.

This chain connects TRBV19 to TRBJ1-1; D not resolved. This CDR3 has 14 amino acids. Looked up from germline, CDR1 is LNHDA and CDR2 is SQIVND (reference sequence). The V and J ends lost 0 bases and 2 bases respectively, with 7 bases between them. The CDR3 loop reads CASSIDSANTEAFF. The CDR3 DNA sequence: TGTGCCAGTAGTATAGACAGCGCTAACACTGAAGCTTTCTTT.

The chain recombines TRBV19 with TRBJ2-5; 8 nucleotides agree with TRBD1. Germline V gene lookup returns CDR1 LNHDA and CDR2 SQIVND (reference sequence). V was pared by 5 bases and J by 5 bases, with 7 bases of the junction left unmatched. The CDR3 length is 14 residues. CDR3: CASSAQGAGETQYF. The CDR3 DNA follows: TGTGCCAGTAGTGCCCAGGGGGCGGGTGAGACCCAGTACTTC.

V gene TRBV6-5 combines with J gene TRBJ1-2; D is ambiguous. The V and J ends lost 8 bases and 2 bases respectively, with 15 bases between them. This CDR3 has 14 amino acids. Germline lookup yields CDR1 MNHEY and CDR2 SVGAGI. The CDR3 region is CASARTSFNYGYTF. DNA of the CDR3: TGTGCCAGCGCCAGGACCTCCTTCAACTATGGCTACACCTTC.

The CDR3 DNA is TGTGCCAGTAGTATCCTTGCCGGGACGGCTGAAGCTTTCTTT. Encoded protein: CASSILAGTAEAFF. The genes are TRBV19 and TRBJ1-1, with D maybe TRBD1 (5 bases). The CDR3 has 14 residues. Germline V lookup: CDR1 LNHDA, CDR2 SQIVND (reference sequence). V shed 3 bases and J shed 6 bases, with 14 bases lying between them.

The rearrangement joins TRBV19 to TRBJ1-5; no reliable D call. The germline V and J ends were trimmed by 6 bases and 0 bases, with 9 bases remaining between them. This CDR3 has 14 residues. Looked up from germline, CDR1 is LNHDA and CDR2 is SQIVND (reference sequence). In DNA form, the CDR3 reads TGTGCCAGTAGGACGGTACTTAGCAATCAGCCCCAGCATTTT. Translating gives CASRTVLSNQPQHF.